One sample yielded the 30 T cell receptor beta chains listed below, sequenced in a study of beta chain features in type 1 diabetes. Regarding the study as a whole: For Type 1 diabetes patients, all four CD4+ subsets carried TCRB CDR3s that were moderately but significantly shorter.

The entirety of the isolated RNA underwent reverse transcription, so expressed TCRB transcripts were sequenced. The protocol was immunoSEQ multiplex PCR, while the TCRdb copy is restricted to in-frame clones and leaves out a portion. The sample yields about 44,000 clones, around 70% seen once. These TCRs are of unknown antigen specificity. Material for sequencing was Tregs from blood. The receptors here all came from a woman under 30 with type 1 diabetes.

In nucleotides, the CDR3 is TGTGCCAGCAGCTTAGGGGCCGGGGGGCCCCTCCACTTT. This translates into CASSLGAGGPLHF. The chain couples TRBV7-6 to TRBJ1-6, with TRBD1 as a possible D gene (5 bases). The CDR3 spans 13 residues. Germline lookup yields CDR1 SGHVS and CDR2 FNYEAQ. V lost 1 base and J 13 bases, leaving 11 bases between the germline ends.

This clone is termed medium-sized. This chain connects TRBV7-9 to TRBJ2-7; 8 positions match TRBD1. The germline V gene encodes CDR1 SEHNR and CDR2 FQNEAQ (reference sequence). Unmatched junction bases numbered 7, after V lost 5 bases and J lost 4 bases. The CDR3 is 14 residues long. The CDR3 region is CASSTRQGRYEQYF. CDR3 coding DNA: TGTGCCAGCAGCACCAGACAGGGGAGGTACGAGCAGTACTTC.

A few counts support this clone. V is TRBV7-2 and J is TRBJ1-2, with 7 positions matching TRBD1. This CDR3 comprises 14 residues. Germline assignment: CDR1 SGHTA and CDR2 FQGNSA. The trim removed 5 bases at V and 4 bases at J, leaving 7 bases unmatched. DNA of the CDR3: TGTGCCAGCAGCCCGGGACAGCCCACCTATGGCTACACCTTC. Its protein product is CASSPGQPTYGYTF.

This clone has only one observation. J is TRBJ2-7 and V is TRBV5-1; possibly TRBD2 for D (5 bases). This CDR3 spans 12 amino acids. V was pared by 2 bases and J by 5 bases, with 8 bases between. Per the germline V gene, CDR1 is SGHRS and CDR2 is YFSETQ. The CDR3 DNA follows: TGCGCCAGCAGCTTTAACGGGGACGAGCAGTACTTC. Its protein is CASSFNGDEQYF. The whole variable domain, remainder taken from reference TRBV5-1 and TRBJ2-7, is KAGVTQTPRYLIKTRGQQVTLSCSPISGHRSVSWYQQTPGQGLQFLFEYFSETQRNKGNFPGRFSGRQFSNSRSEMNVSTLELGDSALYLCASSFNGDEQYFGPGTRLTVT.

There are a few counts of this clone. CDR3 DNA sequence: TGTGCCAGCAGCTTCCGAGGGACTAGCACAGATACGCAGTATTTT. It is translated as CASSFRGTSTDTQYF. This rearrangement joins TRBV7-9 to TRBJ2-3, with a possible D match to TRBD2 (6 bases). The V gene's germline CDR1 is SEHNR and CDR2 FQNEAQ (reference sequence). The CDR3 is 15 residues long. V was clipped by 3 bases and J by 0 bases, with 10 bases between them.

The CDR3, as DNA: TGTGCCAGCAGCCCCTTCCTCTCGACTAGCGGGGCTCCGAACACCGGGGAGCTGTTTTTT. Protein sequence: CASSPFLSTSGAPNTGELFF. V is TRBV11-3 and J is TRBJ2-2; 11 nucleotides match TRBD2. The CDR3 is 20 amino acids. After removal of 5 bases from V and 0 bases from J, the junction contained 14 bases not matched to a gene. Germline V lookup: CDR1 SGHNT, CDR2 YENEEA.

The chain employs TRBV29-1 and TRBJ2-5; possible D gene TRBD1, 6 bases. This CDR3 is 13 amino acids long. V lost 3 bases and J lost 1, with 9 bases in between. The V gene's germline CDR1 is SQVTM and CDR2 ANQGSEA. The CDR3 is CSVDRGSQETQYF. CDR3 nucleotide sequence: TGCAGCGTTGACAGGGGTAGCCAAGAGACCCAGTACTTC.

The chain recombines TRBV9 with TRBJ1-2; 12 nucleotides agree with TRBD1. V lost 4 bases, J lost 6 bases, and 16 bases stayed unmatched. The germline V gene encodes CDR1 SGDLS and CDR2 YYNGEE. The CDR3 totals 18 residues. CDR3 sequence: CASSSYPSGTGGRDGYTF. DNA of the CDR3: TGTGCCAGCAGCTCCTACCCCTCCGGGACAGGGGGCCGAGATGGCTACACCTTC.

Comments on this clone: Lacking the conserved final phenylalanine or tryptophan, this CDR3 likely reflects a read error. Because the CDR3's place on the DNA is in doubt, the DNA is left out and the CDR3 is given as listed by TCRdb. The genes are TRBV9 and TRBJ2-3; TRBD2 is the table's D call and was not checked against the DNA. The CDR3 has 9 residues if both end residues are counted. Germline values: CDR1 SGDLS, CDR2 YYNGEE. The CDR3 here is CASSSSGLP.

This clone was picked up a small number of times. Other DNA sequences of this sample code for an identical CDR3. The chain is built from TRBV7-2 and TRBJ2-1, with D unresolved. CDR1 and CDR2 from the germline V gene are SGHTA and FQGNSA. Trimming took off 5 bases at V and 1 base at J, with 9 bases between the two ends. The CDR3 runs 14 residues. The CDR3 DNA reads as TGTGCCAGCAGCCTCCGAGGATCCTACAATGAGCAGTTCTTC. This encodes CASSLRGSYNEQFF.

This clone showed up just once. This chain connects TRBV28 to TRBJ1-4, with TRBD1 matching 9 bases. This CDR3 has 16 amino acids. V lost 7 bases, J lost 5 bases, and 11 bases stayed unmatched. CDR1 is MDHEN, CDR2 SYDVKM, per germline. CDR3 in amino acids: CASNQDRGGGNEKLFF. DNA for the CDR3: TGTGCCAGCAACCAGGACAGGGGTGGGGGGAATGAAAAACTGTTTTTT.

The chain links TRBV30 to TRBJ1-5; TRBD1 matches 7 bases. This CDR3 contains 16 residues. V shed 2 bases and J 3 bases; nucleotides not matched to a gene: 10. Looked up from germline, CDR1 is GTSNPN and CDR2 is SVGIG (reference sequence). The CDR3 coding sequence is TGTGCCTGGAGTAGTCCCGGGACAGCCTTCAATCAGCCCCAGCATTTT. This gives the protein CAWSSPGTAFNQPQHF. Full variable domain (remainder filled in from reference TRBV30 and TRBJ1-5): SQTIHQWPATLVQPVGSPLSLECTVEGTSNPNLYWYRQAAGRGLQLLFYSVGIGQISSEVPQNLSASRPQDRQFILSSKKLLLSDSGFYLCAWSSPGTAFNQPQHFGDGTRLSIL.

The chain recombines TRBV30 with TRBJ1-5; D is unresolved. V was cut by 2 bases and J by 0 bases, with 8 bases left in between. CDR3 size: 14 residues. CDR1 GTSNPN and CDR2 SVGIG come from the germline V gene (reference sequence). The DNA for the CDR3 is TGTGCCTGGAGTCCCGGGAATAGCAATCAGCCCCAGCATTTT. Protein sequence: CAWSPGNSNQPQHF.

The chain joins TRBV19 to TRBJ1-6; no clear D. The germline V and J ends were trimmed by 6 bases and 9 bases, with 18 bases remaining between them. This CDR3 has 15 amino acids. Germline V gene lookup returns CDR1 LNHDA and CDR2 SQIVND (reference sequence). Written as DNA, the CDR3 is TGTGCCAGTAGATGGGAGGCCACTCCCCTTTCACCCCTCCACTTT. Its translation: CASRWEATPLSPLHF.

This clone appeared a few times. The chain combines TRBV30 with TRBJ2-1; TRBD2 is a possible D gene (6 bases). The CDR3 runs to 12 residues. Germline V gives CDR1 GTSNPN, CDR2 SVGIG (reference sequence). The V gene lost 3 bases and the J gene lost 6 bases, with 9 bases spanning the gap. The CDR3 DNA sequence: TGTGCCTGGAGGAGTAGCGGCAATGAGCAGTTCTTC. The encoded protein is CAWRSSGNEQFF.

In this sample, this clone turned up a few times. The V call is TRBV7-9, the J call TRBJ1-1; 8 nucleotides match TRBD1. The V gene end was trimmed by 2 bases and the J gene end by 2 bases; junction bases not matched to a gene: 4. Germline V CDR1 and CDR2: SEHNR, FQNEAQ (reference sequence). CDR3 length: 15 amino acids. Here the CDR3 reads CASSLYTGGNTEAFF. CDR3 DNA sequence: TGTGCCAGCAGCTTATATACAGGGGGAAACACTGAAGCTTTCTTT.

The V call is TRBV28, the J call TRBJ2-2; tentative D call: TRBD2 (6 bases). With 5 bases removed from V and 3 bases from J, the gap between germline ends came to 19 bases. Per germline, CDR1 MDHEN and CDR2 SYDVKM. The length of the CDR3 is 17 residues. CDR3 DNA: TGTGCCAGCAGTCCCGAACCCCTAGCGACCCACACCGGGGAGCTGTTTTTT. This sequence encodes CASSPEPLATHTGELFF.

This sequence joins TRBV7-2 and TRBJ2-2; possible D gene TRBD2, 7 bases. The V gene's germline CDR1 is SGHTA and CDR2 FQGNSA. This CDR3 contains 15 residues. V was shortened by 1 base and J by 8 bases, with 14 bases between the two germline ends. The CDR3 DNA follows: TGTGCCAGCAGCTTAGTACGGGGGGCAGAAGGGGAGCTGTTTTTT. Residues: CASSLVRGAEGELFF.

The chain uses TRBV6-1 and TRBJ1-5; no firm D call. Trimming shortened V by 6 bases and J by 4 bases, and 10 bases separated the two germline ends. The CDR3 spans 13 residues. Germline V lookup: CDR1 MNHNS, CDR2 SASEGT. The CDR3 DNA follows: TGTGCCAGCAGCCAGCGGGGAAATCAGCCCCAGCATTTT. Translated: CASSQRGNQPQHF.

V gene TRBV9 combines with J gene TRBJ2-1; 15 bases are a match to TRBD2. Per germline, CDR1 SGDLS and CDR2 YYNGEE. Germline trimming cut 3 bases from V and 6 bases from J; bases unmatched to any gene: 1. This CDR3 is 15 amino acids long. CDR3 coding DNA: TGTGCCAGCAGCGCGGGACTAGCGGGGGGCAATGAGCAGTTCTTC. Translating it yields CASSAGLAGGNEQFF.

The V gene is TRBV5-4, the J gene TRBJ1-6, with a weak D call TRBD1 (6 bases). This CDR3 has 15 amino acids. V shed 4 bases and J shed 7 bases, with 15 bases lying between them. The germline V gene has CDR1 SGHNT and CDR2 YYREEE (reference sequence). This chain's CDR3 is CASSRYRVNNSPLHF. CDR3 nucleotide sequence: TGTGCCAGCAGCAGATACAGGGTTAACAATTCACCCCTCCACTTT.

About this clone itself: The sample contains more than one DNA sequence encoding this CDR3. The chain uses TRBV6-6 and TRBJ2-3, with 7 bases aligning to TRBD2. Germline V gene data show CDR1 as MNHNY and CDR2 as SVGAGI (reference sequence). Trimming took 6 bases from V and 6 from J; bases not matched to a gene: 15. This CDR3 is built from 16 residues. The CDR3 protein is CASSPPGAGVGDTQYF. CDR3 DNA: TGTGCCAGCAGCCCCCCAGGTGCGGGAGTAGGGGATACGCAGTATTTT.

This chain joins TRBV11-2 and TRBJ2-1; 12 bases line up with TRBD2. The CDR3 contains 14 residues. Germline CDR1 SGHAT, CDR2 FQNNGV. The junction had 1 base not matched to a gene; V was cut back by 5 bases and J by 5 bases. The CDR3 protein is CASSLAGGHNEQFF. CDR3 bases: TGTGCCAGCAGCCTAGCGGGGGGGCACAATGAGCAGTTCTTC.

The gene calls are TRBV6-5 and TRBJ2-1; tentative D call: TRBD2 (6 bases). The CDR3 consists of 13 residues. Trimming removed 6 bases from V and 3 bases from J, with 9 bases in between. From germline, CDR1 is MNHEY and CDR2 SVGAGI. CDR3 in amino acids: CASRDYSYNEQFF. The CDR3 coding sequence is TGTGCCAGCAGGGACTACAGCTACAATGAGCAGTTCTTC.

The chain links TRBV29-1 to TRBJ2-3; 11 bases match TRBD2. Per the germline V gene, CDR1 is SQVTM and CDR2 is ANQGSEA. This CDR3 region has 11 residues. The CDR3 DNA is TGCGGCGGACTAGCGGGAGATACGCAGTATTTT. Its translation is CGGLAGDTQYF.

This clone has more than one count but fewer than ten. As DNA, the CDR3 is TGTGCCAGACCGGGACACCCACTGAGCACAGATACGCAGTATTTT. Encoded protein: CARPGHPLSTDTQYF. The chain employs TRBV4-2 and TRBJ2-3; maybe TRBD1 (6 bases). The CDR3 is 15 residues long. The ends were cut back, 9 bases at V and 0 bases at J, with 16 bases in the middle. Germline V lookup: CDR1 LGHNA, CDR2 YNFKEQ.

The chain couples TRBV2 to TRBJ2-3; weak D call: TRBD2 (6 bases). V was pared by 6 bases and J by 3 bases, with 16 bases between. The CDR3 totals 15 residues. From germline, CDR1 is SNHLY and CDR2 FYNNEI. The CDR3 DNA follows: TGTGCCAGCAGCGGCGGAGGGGCCGGGACAGATACGCAGTATTTT. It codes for CASSGGGAGTDTQYF.

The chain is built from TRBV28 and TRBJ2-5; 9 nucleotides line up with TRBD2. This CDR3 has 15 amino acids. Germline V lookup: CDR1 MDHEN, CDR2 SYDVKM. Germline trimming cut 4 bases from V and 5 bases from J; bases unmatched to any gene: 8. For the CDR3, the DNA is TGTGCCAGCAGTTGGGCGGGAGGGCCGGGGGAGACCCAGTACTTC. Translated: CASSWAGGPGETQYF.

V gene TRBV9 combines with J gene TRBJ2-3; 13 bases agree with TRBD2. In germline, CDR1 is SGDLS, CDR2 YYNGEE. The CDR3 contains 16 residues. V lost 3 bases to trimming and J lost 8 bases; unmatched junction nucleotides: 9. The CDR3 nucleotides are TGTGCCAGCAGCGCCTGGACTAGCGGGAGTTATGGTACGCAGTATTTT. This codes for CASSAWTSGSYGTQYF. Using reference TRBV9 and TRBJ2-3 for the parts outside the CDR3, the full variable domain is DSGVTQTPKHLITATGQRVTLRCSPRSGDLSVYWYQQSLDQGLQFLIQYYNGEERAKGNILERFSAQQFPDLHSELNLSSLELGDSALYFCASSAWTSGSYGTQYFGPGTRLTVL.

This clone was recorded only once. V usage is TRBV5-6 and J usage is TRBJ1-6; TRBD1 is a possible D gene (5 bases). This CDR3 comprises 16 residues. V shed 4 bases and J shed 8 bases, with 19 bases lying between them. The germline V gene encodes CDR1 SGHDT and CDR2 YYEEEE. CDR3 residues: CASSPVVRGRDSPLHF. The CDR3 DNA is TGTGCCAGCAGCCCGGTGGTAAGGGGCCGTGATTCACCCCTCCACTTT.